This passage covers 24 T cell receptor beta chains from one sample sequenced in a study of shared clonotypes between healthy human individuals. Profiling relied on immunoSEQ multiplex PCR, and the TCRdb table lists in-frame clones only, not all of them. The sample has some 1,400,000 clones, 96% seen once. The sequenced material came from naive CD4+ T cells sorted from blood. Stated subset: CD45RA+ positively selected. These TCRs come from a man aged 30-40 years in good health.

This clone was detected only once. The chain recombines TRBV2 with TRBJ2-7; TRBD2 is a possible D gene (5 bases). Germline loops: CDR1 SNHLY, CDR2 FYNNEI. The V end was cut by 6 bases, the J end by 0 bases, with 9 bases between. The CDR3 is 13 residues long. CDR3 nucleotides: TGTGCCAGCAGCGCGGGCTACTCCTACGAGCAGTACTTC. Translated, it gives CASSAGYSYEQYF.

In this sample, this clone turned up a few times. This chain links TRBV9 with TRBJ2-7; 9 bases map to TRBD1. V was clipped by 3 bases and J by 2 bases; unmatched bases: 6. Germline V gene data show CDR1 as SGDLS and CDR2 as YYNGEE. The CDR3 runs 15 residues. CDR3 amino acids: CASSETGGGPYEQYF. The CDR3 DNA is TGTGCCAGCAGCGAGACAGGGGGGGGCCCCTACGAGCAGTACTTC.

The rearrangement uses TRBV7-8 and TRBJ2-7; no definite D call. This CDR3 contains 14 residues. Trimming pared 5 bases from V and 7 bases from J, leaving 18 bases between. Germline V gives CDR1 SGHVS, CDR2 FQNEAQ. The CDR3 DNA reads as TGTGCCAGCAGCCCCCAGACGGACGCCTTGGAGCAGTACTTC. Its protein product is CASSPQTDALEQYF.

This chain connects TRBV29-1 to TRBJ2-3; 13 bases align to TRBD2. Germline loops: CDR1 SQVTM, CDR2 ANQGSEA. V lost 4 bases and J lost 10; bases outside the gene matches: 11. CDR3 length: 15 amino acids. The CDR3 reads CSVGFPGLAGWAQYF. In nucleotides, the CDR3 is TGCAGCGTTGGATTTCCGGGACTAGCGGGATGGGCGCAGTATTTT.

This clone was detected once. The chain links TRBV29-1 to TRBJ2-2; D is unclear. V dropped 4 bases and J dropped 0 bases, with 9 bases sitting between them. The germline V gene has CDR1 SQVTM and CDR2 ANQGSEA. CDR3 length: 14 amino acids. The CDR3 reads CSVGQKSNTGELFF. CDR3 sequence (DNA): TGCAGCGTTGGGCAGAAATCGAACACCGGGGAGCTGTTTTTT.

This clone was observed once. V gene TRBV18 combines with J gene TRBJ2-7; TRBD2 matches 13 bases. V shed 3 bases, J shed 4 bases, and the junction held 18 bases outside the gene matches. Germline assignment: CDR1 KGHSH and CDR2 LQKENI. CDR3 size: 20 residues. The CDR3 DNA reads TGTGCCAGCTCACCTATTCCCGGGACTAGCGGGATGGAGGGGTTATACGAGCAGTACTTC. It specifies CASSPIPGTSGMEGLYEQYF.

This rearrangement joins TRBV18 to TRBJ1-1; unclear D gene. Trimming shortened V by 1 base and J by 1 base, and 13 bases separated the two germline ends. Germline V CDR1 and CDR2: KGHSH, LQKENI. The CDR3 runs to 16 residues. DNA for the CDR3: TGTGCCAGCTCACCACTCCCCCCGATGGAGAACACTGAAGCTTTCTTT. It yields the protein CASSPLPPMENTEAFF.

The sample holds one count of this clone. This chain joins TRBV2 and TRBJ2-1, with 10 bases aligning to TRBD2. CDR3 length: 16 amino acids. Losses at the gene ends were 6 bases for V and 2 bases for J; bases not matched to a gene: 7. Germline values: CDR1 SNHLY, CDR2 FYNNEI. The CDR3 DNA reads TGTGCCAGCAGCACAGGGCTAGCGGGGGCCTACAATGAGCAGTTCTTC. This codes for CASSTGLAGAYNEQFF.

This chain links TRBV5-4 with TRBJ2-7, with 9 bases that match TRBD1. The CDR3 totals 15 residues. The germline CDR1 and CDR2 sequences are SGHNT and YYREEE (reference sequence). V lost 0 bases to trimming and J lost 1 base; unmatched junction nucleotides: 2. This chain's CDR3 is CASSLGGQGSYEQYF. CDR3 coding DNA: TGTGCCAGCAGCTTGGGGGGACAGGGATCCTACGAGCAGTACTTC. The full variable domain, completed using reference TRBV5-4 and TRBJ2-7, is ETGVTQSPTHLIKTRGQQVTLRCSSQSGHNTVSWYQQALGQGPQFIFQYYREEENGRGNFPPRFSGLQFPNYSSELNVNALELDDSALYLCASSLGGQGSYEQYFGPGTRLTVT.

The CDR3 DNA sequence: TGTGCCAGCTCCCGGGACCGCGGGTCTAATGAAAAACTGTTTTTT. Amino acid sequence: CASSRDRGSNEKLFF. V usage is TRBV14 and J usage is TRBJ1-4; D may be TRBD1 (5 bases). The length of the CDR3 is 15 residues. CDR1 is SGHDN and CDR2 is FVKESK in the germline V gene. V gave up 8 bases and J gave up 3 bases, with 16 bases separating them. Full variable domain (outside the CDR3, taken from reference TRBV14 and TRBJ1-4): EAGVTQFPSHSVIEKGQTVTLRCDPISGHDNLYWYRRVMGKEIKFLLHFVKESKQDESGMPNNRFLAERTGGTYSTLKVQPAELEDSGVYFCASSRDRGSNEKLFFGSGTQLSVL.

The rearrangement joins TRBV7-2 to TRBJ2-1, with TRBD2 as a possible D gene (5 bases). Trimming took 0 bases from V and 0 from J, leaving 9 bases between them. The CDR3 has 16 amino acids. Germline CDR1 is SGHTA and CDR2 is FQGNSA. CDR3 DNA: TGTGCCAGCAGCTTAGCTAGCGCGAGCTCCTACAATGAGCAGTTCTTC. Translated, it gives CASSLASASSYNEQFF.

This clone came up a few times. The CDR3 reads CASSYGGSRYTQYF. CDR3 bases: TGTGCCAGCAGTTACGGCGGGAGTAGGTATACGCAGTATTTT. This rearrangement joins TRBV6-5 to TRBJ2-3; 7 positions agree with TRBD2. Germline CDR1 and CDR2: MNHEY and SVGAGI. The J segment lost 7 bases and the V segment lost 2 bases, leaving 6 bases of the junction unmatched. The CDR3 sequence is 14 residues long.

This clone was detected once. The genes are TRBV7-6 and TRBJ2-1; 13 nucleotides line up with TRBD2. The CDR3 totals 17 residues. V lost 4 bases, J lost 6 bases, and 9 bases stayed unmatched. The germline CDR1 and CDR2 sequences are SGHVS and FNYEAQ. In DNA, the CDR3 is TGTGCCAGCAGCTACGCCGGGACTAGCGGGATGCGCAATGAGCAGTTCTTC. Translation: CASSYAGTSGMRNEQFF.

The CDR3 coding sequence is TGTGCCAGTACCTCGACAGGGACGTACGAGCAGTACTTC. Its translation is CASTSTGTYEQYF. J is TRBJ2-7 and V is TRBV19; TRBD1 matches 7 bases. V trimming: 7 bases; J trimming: 4 bases; junction bases outside the gene matches: 7. Germline V gene sequence: CDR1 LNHDA, CDR2 SQIVND (reference sequence). This CDR3 comprises 13 residues.

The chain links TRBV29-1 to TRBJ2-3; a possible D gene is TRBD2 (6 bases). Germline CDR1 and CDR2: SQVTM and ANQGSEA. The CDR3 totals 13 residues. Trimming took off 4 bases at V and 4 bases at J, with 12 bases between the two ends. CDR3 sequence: CSVAIWDSDTQYF. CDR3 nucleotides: TGCAGCGTTGCTATATGGGACTCAGATACGCAGTATTTT.

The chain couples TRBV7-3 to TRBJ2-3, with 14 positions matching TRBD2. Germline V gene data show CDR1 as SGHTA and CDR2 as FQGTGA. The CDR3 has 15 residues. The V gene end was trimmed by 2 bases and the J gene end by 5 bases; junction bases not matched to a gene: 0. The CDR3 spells CASSLGLAGGDTQYF. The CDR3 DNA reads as TGTGCCAGCAGCTTAGGACTAGCGGGAGGAGATACGCAGTATTTT.

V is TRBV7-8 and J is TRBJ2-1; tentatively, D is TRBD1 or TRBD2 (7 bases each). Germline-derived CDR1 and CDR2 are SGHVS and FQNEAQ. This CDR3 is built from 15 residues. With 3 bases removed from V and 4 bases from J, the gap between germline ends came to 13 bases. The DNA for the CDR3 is TGTGCCAGCAGCTTCCAGGGGGGAGGGTACAATGAGCAGTTCTTC. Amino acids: CASSFQGGGYNEQFF.

The CDR3 bases are TGTGCCAGCAGCCAAGGGCGCGACTACACCTTC. Amino acid sequence: CASSQGRDYTF. The J gene is TRBJ1-2, the V gene TRBV14; D remains unclear. The CDR3 is 11 amino acids. V gave up 1 base and J gave up 10 bases, with 7 bases separating them. Germline-derived CDR1 and CDR2 are SGHDN and FVKESK.

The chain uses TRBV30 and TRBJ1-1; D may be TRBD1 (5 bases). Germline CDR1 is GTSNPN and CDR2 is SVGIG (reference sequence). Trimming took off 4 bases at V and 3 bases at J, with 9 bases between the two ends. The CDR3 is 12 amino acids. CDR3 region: CAWTPRDTEAFF. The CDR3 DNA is TGTGCCTGGACCCCCAGGGACACTGAAGCTTTCTTT. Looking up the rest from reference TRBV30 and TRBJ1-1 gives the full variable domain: SQTIHQWPATLVQPVGSPLSLECTVEGTSNPNLYWYRQAAGRGLQLLFYSVGIGQISSEVPQNLSASRPQDRQFILSSKKLLLSDSGFYLCAWTPRDTEAFFGQGTRLTVV.

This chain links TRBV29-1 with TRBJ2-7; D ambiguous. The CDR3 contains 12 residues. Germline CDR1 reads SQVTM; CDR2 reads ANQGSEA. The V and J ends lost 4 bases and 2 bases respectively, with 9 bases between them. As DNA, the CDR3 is TGCAGCGTTGTGGGCGTTGCCTACGAGCAGTACTTC. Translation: CSVVGVAYEQYF.

CDR3 protein: CASSSRTSGKTSTQYF. CDR3 DNA: TGTGCCAGCAGCTCCCGGACTAGCGGGAAAACTAGTACGCAGTATTTT. The genes are TRBV5-4 and TRBJ2-3; 12 nucleotides align to TRBD2. V gave up 3 bases and J gave up 8 bases; unmatched junction bases: 10. This CDR3 contains 16 residues. Germline assignment: CDR1 SGHNT and CDR2 YYREEE (reference sequence).

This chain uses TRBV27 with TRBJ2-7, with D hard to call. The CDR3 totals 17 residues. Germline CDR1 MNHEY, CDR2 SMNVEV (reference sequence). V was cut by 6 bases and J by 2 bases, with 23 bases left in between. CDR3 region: CASSPRVSRQRTYEQYF. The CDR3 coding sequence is TGTGCCAGCAGCCCAAGGGTGTCGCGCCAGCGAACCTACGAGCAGTACTTC.

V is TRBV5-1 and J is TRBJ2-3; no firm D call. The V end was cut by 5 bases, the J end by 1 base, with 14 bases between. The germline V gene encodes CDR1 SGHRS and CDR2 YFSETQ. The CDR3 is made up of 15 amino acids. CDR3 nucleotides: TGCGCCAGCAGTCAATTCCACAGAGGCACAGATACGCAGTATTTT. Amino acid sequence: CASSQFHRGTDTQYF.

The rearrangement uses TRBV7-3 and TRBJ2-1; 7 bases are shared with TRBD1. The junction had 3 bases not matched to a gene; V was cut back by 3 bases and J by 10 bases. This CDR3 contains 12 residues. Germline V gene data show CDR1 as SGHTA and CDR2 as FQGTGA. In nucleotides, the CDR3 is TGTGCCAGCAGCTTCATAGGGGGCGAGCAGTTCTTC. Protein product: CASSFIGGEQFF.